This is a list of T cell receptor beta chains from one sample in a study of blood T cell repertoires in COVID-19. Measured with immunoSEQ multiplex PCR; TCRdb has only the in-frame clones, and not every one. The sample comprises about 280,000 clones, roughly 90% of which are singletons, and 2.2% rests with the top ten. The sample consisted of peripheral blood. The receptor source for this set is a middle-aged man with acute or convalescent COVID-19. Each CDR3 is given with its conserved first and last residue. A D gene is named only where the DNA matches it firmly. The size entry is marked missing in some rows and otherwise reads once, few, many or a size class.

v_gene	j_gene	abundance	d_gene	CDR3nt	CDR3aa
TRBV30	TRBJ2-1	-	TRBD1	TGTGCCTGGACCAGACAGGGTGAGCAGTTCTTC	CAWTRQGEQFF
TRBV30	TRBJ2-1	-	TRBD2	TGTGCCTGGAGCCCTTCGGGGGGCTCCTACAATGAGCAGTTCTTC	CAWSPSGGSYNEQFF
TRBV7-8	TRBJ2-2	once	-	TGTGCCAGCAGTGCACCGGGACTTCGGGGCGGGGAGCTGTTTTTT	CASSAPGLRGGELFF
TRBV3-1/TRBV3-2	TRBJ2-3	-	-	TGTGCCAGCAGCCTTATACAGGGATTGGATACGCAGTATTTT	CASSLIQGLDTQYF
TRBV4-1	TRBJ1-2	-	-	TGCGCCAGCAGCCAAGCCCCAACTAACTATGGCTACACCTTC	CASSQAPTNYGYTF
TRBV25-1	TRBJ2-2	-	-	TGTGCCAGCAGTGAAAGAAGAACCGGGGCCGGGGAGCTGTTTTTT	CASSERRTGAGELFF
TRBV28	TRBJ2-7	-	-	TGTGCCAGCAGTTTTGACGCTGTGGGGGCCGGTAGATACGAGCAGTACTTC	CASSFDAVGAGRYEQYF
TRBV18	TRBJ1-4	-	-	TGTGCCAGCTCACCCAAGAGGGCTAATGAAAAACTGTTTTTT	CASSPKRANEKLFF
TRBV7-6	TRBJ1-6	-	-	TGTGCCAGCAGCTTAGCAGGGACTAGCCATTCACCCCTCCACTTT	CASSLAGTSHSPLHF
TRBV19	TRBJ2-5	-	-	TGTGCCAGTAGTAGCGCAGGTGTACAAGAGACCCAGTACTTC	CASSSAGVQETQYF
TRBV5-4	TRBJ2-5	-	TRBD1	TGTGCCAGCAGCGGGGACAGGGAAGAGACCCAGTACTTC	CASSGDREETQYF
TRBV12-5	TRBJ1-1	-	-	TGTGCTAGTGGTCTCTCAGGGTTCGGCACTGAAGCTTTCTTT	CASGLSGFGTEAFF
TRBV11-1	TRBJ1-1	-	-	TGTGCCAGCAGCTTAGGGGCGGGCACTGAAGCTTTCTTT	CASSLGAGTEAFF
TRBV5-1	TRBJ1-2	-	-	TGCGCCAGCAGCTTGGATACAGGGAGAAGCGGCTACACCTTC	CASSLDTGRSGYTF
TRBV6-5	TRBJ1-2	-	-	TGTGCCAGCAGCCATGGGGCTGGCTATGGCTACACCTTC	CASSHGAGYGYTF
TRBV11-3	TRBJ2-5	-	-	TGTGCCAGCAGCTTAGGAGGGAGACAAGAGACCCAGTACTTC	CASSLGGRQETQYF
TRBV30	TRBJ1-4	-	TRBD1	TGTGCCGGGACCCGGGACAGGGTCCTGTTTTTT	CAGTRDRVLFF
TRBV10-3	TRBJ2-7	-	TRBD2	TGTGCCATCGCATGGGCTAGCGGGGGCCTAGGGGCTTACGAGCAGTACTTC	CAIAWASGGLGAYEQYF
TRBV19	TRBJ2-5	-	TRBD2	TGTGCCAGTAGTGGGACTAGCGGGGGCCCCGGAGAGACCCAGTACTTC	CASSGTSGGPGETQYF
TRBV19	TRBJ1-5	-	TRBD1	TGTGCCAGTAGTATGTTTGTACAGGGGATTCAGCCCCAGCATTTT	CASSMFVQGIQPQHF
TRBV7-9	TRBJ2-1	-	TRBD2	TGTGCCAGCAGCTTAGAGGCACTAGCGGGGGCAAATGAGCAGTTCTTC	CASSLEALAGANEQFF
TRBV5-4	TRBJ1-4	-	TRBD1	TGTGCCAGCAGCCTGGGACAGGGAGATGAAAAACTGTTTTTT	CASSLGQGDEKLFF
TRBV13	TRBJ2-7	-	TRBD1	TGTGCCAGCAGCCTAGGAATTCCATACCCGGGACAGGTACCCTACGAGCAGTACTTC	CASSLGIPYPGQVPYEQYF
TRBV12-3/TRBV12-4	TRBJ1-2	-	TRBD1	TGTGCCAGCAGCCTGGGACAGACCTATGGCTACACCTTC	CASSLGQTYGYTF
TRBV6-5	TRBJ2-3	-	TRBD1	TGTGCCAGCAGTTCGACAGGGCTGCTTCGCACAGATACGCAGTATTTT	CASSSTGLLRTDTQYF
TRBV11-2	TRBJ2-3	-	-	TGTGCCAGCAGCAGAGGGACAGATACGCAGTATTTT	CASSRGTDTQYF
TRBV12-5	TRBJ2-1	once	TRBD1	TGTGCTAGTGGCCCGGGACAGGAGAGGTACAATGAGCAGTTCTTC	CASGPGQERYNEQFF
TRBV3-1/TRBV3-2	TRBJ2-7	-	TRBD2	TGTGCCAGCAGCCCCCTAGCGGGGCGATCCTACGAGCAGTACTTC	CASSPLAGRSYEQYF
TRBV24-1	TRBJ1-2	-	-	TGTGCCACCAGTGATTTTAGGTCGGGATCAAACTATGGCTACACCTTC	CATSDFRSGSNYGYTF
TRBV2	TRBJ2-7	once	TRBD1	TGTGCCAGCACCGGAGGACAGGGGGACTACGAGCAGTACTTC	CASTGGQGDYEQYF
TRBV2	TRBJ1-5	-	TRBD1	TGTGCCAGCAGTGGGAGGACAGGGAGATTTGCGAGCAATCAGCCCCAGCATTTT	CASSGRTGRFASNQPQHF
TRBV7-9	TRBJ2-4	-	-	TGTGCCAGCAGCTTAGCCGCACTCCAAGCCAAAAACATTCAGTACTTC	CASSLAALQAKNIQYF
TRBV3-1/TRBV3-2	TRBJ2-5	-	-	TGTGCCAGCAGCCAAAGAGGGACCCAGTACTTC	CASSQRGTQYF
TRBV2	TRBJ1-3	-	-	TGTGCCAGCAGTGACCGCTACTCTGGAAACACCATATATTTT	CASSDRYSGNTIYF
TRBV19	TRBJ1-2	-	TRBD1	TGTGCCAGTAGGCCCCCGGGACAGGGATGGAATGGCTACACCTTC	CASRPPGQGWNGYTF
TRBV18	TRBJ2-3	-	-	TGTGCCAGCTCACCGAGACAACGGGGTGTCACAGATACGCAGTATTTT	CASSPRQRGVTDTQYF
TRBV6-1	TRBJ1-2	once	-	TGTGCCAGCAGTGAGTGGGGCCCCAGGTATGGCTACACCTTC	CASSEWGPRYGYTF
TRBV7-9	TRBJ2-7	once	-	TGTGCCAGCAGCTACAACGACGAGCAGTACTTC	CASSYNDEQYF
TRBV24-1	TRBJ2-2	-	TRBD1	TGTGCCACCAGTGATCCCCCAGGGGGCAAATCTGGCGGGGAGCTGTTTTTT	CATSDPPGGKSGGELFF
TRBV7-9	TRBJ1-2	-	-	TGTGCCAGCAGCTTAACGGATGGCTACACCTTC	CASSLTDGYTF
TRBV11-2	TRBJ1-4	few	TRBD1	TGTGCCAGCACCCCGGGACAGGGGGCTGAAAAACTGTTTTTT	CASTPGQGAEKLFF
TRBV5-8	TRBJ2-5	few	-	TGTGCCAGCAGCTACGGACAGCAAGAGACCCAGTACTTC	CASSYGQQETQYF
TRBV5-4	TRBJ1-1	-	TRBD1	TGTGCCAGCAGCCCCGACCAGGGGGCTGAAGCTTTCTTT	CASSPDQGAEAFF
TRBV9	TRBJ2-7	-	TRBD2	TGTGCCAGCAGCGCAGAGGGGAGCGGGGGGTCCTACGAGCAGTACTTC	CASSAEGSGGSYEQYF
TRBV7-9	TRBJ1-6	-	TRBD1	TGTGCCAGCAGCGCAATGGACAGGGCAAATTCACCCCTCCACTTT	CASSAMDRANSPLHF
TRBV11-2	TRBJ2-7	-	-	TGTGCCAGCAGCCCGCCTAACGAGGAGCAGTACTTC	CASSPPNEEQYF
TRBV7-8	TRBJ2-7	-	-	TGTGCCAGCAGCTTGAGAACGGCCTACGAGCAGTACTTC	CASSLRTAYEQYF
TRBV9	TRBJ2-1	once	TRBD2	TGTGCCAGCAGCTTTATAGCGGGGGCGTCTCGAGAGCAGTTCTTC	CASSFIAGASREQFF
TRBV5-4	TRBJ1-4	-	-	TGTGCCAGCAGCCGTGGAGCCCTTAATGAAAAACTGTTTTTT	CASSRGALNEKLFF
TRBV4-1	TRBJ1-1	-	-	TGCGCCAGCAGCCAACCCCGCGGGGCCGGCACTGAAGCTTTCTTT	CASSQPRGAGTEAFF
TRBV6-6	TRBJ2-7	-	TRBD1	TGTGCCAGCAGTTACCCGGGACAGGAGGACTACGAGCAGTACTTC	CASSYPGQEDYEQYF
TRBV5-1	TRBJ2-7	-	-	TGCGCCAGCAGCCTCGGACAGTCCGTTAAGCAGTACTTC	CASSLGQSVKQYF
TRBV7-9	TRBJ2-7	once	TRBD1	TGTGCCAGCAGCTATGGACAGGGGGCTGGCGAGCAGTACTTC	CASSYGQGAGEQYF
TRBV6-5	TRBJ1-5	-	-	TGTGCCAGCAGAGATCTCGGACAGCTCAATCAGCCCCAGCATTTT	CASRDLGQLNQPQHF
TRBV11-2	TRBJ1-2	-	TRBD1	TGTGCCAGCAGCTTAGCAGGGGGCCTTGGCTACACCTTC	CASSLAGGLGYTF
TRBV7-9	TRBJ1-5	-	TRBD1	TGTGCCAGCAGCCCCGGGACAGCGAATCAGCCCCAGCATTTT	CASSPGTANQPQHF
TRBV9	TRBJ2-7	-	TRBD2	TGTGCCAGCAGCCGACTAGCGGGGGTAGAGCAGTACTTC	CASSRLAGVEQYF